Listed below are T cell receptor beta chains from one sample, sequenced in a study of T-cell memory formation after mild COVID-19. TCRdb itself ran the 5' RACE reads through MiXCR, one entry per CDR3 protein. The table has 200,000 to 250,000 distinct CDR3 sequences, 10% to 13% seen once. Source material: PBMCs or a T cell subset sorted from them (not recorded which). These receptors came from a man aged 18 to 29 who had mild COVID-19 (a few samples of this study predate the infection). Cell type and time point are not known. Each CDR3 is given with its conserved first and last residue. The D gene is left open where the match is weak. A clone size is listed for some rows: how often the clone was seen (once, few, many), or a class if it is expanded.

j_call,cdr3_length,v_call,clone_size,d_call,cdr3_nt,cdr3_aa
TRBJ1-2,13,TRBV7-2,.,.,TGTGCCAGCAGCCCGGGGAGGGACTATGGCTACACCTTC,CASSPGRDYGYTF
TRBJ2-1,15,TRBV11-3,few,.,TGTGCCAGCAGCCGCGAATTCAGCTCCTACAATGAGCAGTTCTTC,CASSREFSSYNEQFF
TRBJ1-1,14,TRBV2,few,TRBD1,TGTGCCAGCAGTAGAGGGACAGGGGGAACTGAAGCTTTCTTT,CASSRGTGGTEAFF
TRBJ2-5,14,TRBV5-1,few,.,TGCGCCAGCTCCTCAGGGGAACTACAAGAGACCCAGTACTTC,CASSSGELQETQYF
TRBJ2-3,17,TRBV28,few,.,TGTGCCAGCAGGCCCTTCCCCCAGGGTGTCGAAACAGATACGCAGTATTTT,CASRPFPQGVETDTQYF
TRBJ2-3,17,TRBV18,.,TRBD2,TGTGCCAGCTCACCAGGACTAGCGGGGGGAATGACAGATACGCAGTATTTT,CASSPGLAGGMTDTQYF
TRBJ2-5,16,TRBV27,.,TRBD2,TGTGCCAGCAGTGCCCAGCATGCGGGGGGGCTTGAGACCCAGTACTTC,CASSAQHAGGLETQYF
TRBJ2-5,13,TRBV7-9,few,TRBD1,TGTGCCAGCACCGAAAGCAGGGGGGAGACCCAGTACTTC,CASTESRGETQYF
TRBJ1-4,14,TRBV7-8,.,.,TGTGCCAGCAGCTTCCCAGGGGCGGATGAAAAACTGTTTTTT,CASSFPGADEKLFF
TRBJ2-3,14,TRBV7-9,many,.,TGTGCCAGCAGCTTAGTTTTTATCACAGATACGCAGTATTTT,CASSLVFITDTQYF
TRBJ1-2,14,TRBV4-3,few,TRBD1,TGCGCCAGCAGCGCCCGGGACAGGGTTGGTGGCTACACCTTC,CASSARDRVGGYTF
TRBJ2-1,17,TRBV10-1,many,.,TGCGCCAGCAGTGAGTCTAGGCAGGAGACCTCCTACAATGAGCAGTTCTTC,CASSESRQETSYNEQFF
TRBJ2-3,13,TRBV12-3/TRBV12-4,.,TRBD2,TGTGCCATTGCGGGGGGGCAAGAAGATACGCAGTATTTT,CAIAGGQEDTQYF
TRBJ1-5,12,TRBV7-2,.,.,TGTGCCAGCCGTCAGGGAGCTCAGCCCCAGCATTTT,CASRQGAQPQHF
TRBJ1-1,13,TRBV9,few,TRBD1,TGTGCCAGCAGCCCTAGGGGGCGAGGTGAAGCTTTCTTT,CASSPRGRGEAFF
TRBJ2-1,15,TRBV11-2,.,.,TGTGCCAGCAGCTTAACCCGGGGGTACTACAATGAGCAGTTCTTC,CASSLTRGYYNEQFF
TRBJ1-1,15,TRBV5-1,many,.,TGCGCCAGCAGCTTGACTACAGCCTCGAACACTGAAGCTTTCTTT,CASSLTTASNTEAFF
TRBJ2-5,13,TRBV12-3/TRBV12-4,many,TRBD1,TGTGCCAGCAGCAAGGGACAGGCGGAGACCCAGTACTTC,CASSKGQAETQYF
TRBJ2-5,13,TRBV7-2,few,TRBD2,TGTGCCAGCAGCTCGGGGGGGGAGGAGACCCAGTACTTC,CASSSGGEETQYF